This TCR beta chain comes out of a study of T cell clonotyping in hematopoietic cell transplantation. Germline CDR1 SGHAT, CDR2 FQNNGV. The CDR3 consists of 12 residues. Trimming cost V 1 base and J 5 bases, with 5 bases left between them. This clone was counted between two and nine times. The antigen is undetermined. This table comes from immunoSEQ multiplex PCR, and its TCRdb copy is limited to in-frame clones, with some not included. This sample has 17,000 or so clones, with 71% found just once. Study conclusions and caveats: At the given depth, recipient repertoires were over 95% de novo clonotypes.

The sequenced sample consisted of peripheral blood mononuclear cells. The sequence derives from a woman aged 60-75 years in good health. Some clones in this sample may be carry-over from other donors' samples. V usage is TRBV11-2 and J usage is TRBJ1-2, with D hard to call. The CDR3 region has the DNA TGTGCCAGCAGCTTAGGAGGGTATGGCTACACCTTC. Translation gives CASSLGGYGYTF.